A single sample is the source of the 6 T cell receptor beta chains below, sequenced in a study of T cell responses to AZD1222 COVID-19 vaccine (dated by TCRdb to the early 2020s). Reading the label with the study, this specimen's time point is: baseline before first vaccination. Library preparation used the immunoSEQ multiplex PCR assay. TCRdb obtained this table from immuneACCESS and retained in-frame rearrangements with V and J assigned. These tables miss some clones; where compared with another copy, unresolved V genes account for less than half of the shortfall, and the remainder is unexplained. The sample table lists tens of thousands of clones, 87% of them with a count of one. Of the sample, 15% to 20% is held by the ten largest clones. Sample: peripheral blood, taken on day 0 of AZD1222 vaccination. The receptor set was obtained from an adult in good health.

The rearrangement uses TRBV7-9 and TRBJ1-1, with D possibly being TRBD1 (6 bases). With 5 bases removed from V and 5 bases from J, the gap between germline ends came to 21 bases. This CDR3 has 16 residues. CDR1 is SEHNR, CDR2 FQNEAQ, per germline (reference sequence). CDR3 protein: CASSLPSGGGHTEAFF. DNA for the CDR3: TGTGCCAGCAGCCTTCCGTCGGGGGGCGGTCATACTGAAGCTTTCTTT.

Notes on this clone: The sample carries other DNA sequences with the same CDR3. V gene TRBV28 combines with J gene TRBJ2-4; TRBD2 aligns across 7 bases. The ends lost 3 bases at V and 1 base at J; junction bases unmatched: 6. The CDR3 contains 16 residues. Germline CDR1 and CDR2: MDHEN and SYDVKM. CDR3 coding DNA: TGTGCCAGCAGTTTGCCCCCCGGGAGGGCCAAAAACATTCAGTACTTC. Residues: CASSLPPGRAKNIQYF. The variable domain in full, completed from reference TRBV28 and TRBJ2-4, reads DVKVTQSSRYLVKRTGEKVFLECVQDMDHENMFWYRQDPGLGLRLIYFSYDVKMKEKGDIPEGYSVSREKKERFSLILESASTNQTSMYLCASSLPPGRAKNIQYFGAGTRLSVL.

The rearrangement links TRBV6-1 to TRBJ1-5; no reliable D call. Trimming left V 3 bases short and J 6 bases short, with 3 bases between. Looked up from germline, CDR1 is MNHNS and CDR2 is SASEGT. This CDR3 region has 11 residues. CDR3 sequence (DNA): TGTGCCAGCAGTGATACTCAGCCCCAGCATTTT. It specifies CASSDTQPQHF.

The CDR3 coding sequence is TGCGCCAGCAGCCGTACAGGGGCGGGAGATACGCAGTATTTT. Translated, it gives CASSRTGAGDTQYF. The chain carries TRBV4-3 and TRBJ2-3, with 7 bases that match TRBD1. After removal of 4 bases from V and 5 bases from J, the junction contained 6 bases not matched to a gene. Germline CDR1 and CDR2: LGHNA and YSLEER. The CDR3 length is 14 residues.

The chain joins TRBV24-1 to TRBJ2-7; D is uncertain. Looked up from germline, CDR1 is KGHDR and CDR2 is SFDVKD. The CDR3 has 12 residues. The V gene lost 4 bases and the J gene lost 3 bases, with 6 bases spanning the gap. This CDR3 is CATSEENYEQYF. CDR3 nucleotide sequence: TGTGCCACCAGTGAGGAGAACTACGAGCAGTACTTC.

The V and J genes are TRBV25-1 and TRBJ1-2; TRBD1 aligns across 7 bases. The CDR3 has 13 residues. Germline V gene lookup returns CDR1 MGHDK and CDR2 SYGVNS. V lost 5 bases to trimming and J lost 4 bases; unmatched junction nucleotides: 4. CDR3 in DNA: TGTGCCAGCAGTCCCGGGACAGTCTATGGCTACACCTTC. Residues: CASSPGTVYGYTF.